The sequence of this T cell receptor (beta chain) was determined in a study of technical replicates of blood from several donors. Germline-derived CDR1 and CDR2 are GTSNPN and SVGIG (reference sequence). The CDR3 sequence is 11 residues long. V was clipped by 3 bases and J by 12 bases; unmatched bases: 4. The table came from immunoSEQ multiplex PCR; TCRdb's copy has only in-frame clones and leaves some out. The data contain about 75,000 clones, 95% to 98% of them singletons. This sequence was found in a human donor in good health. The sample taken for sequencing was T cells isolated from PBMCs. The chain carries TRBV30 and TRBJ2-1; 8 bases are shared with TRBD2. Here the CDR3 DNA reads TGTGCCTGGAGCGCGGGAGGCTCGCAGTTCTTC. Amino acid sequence: CAWSAGGSQFF.